These 3 T cell receptor beta chains were sequenced from one sample in a study of blood T cell repertoires in COVID-19. Measured with immunoSEQ multiplex PCR; TCRdb has only the in-frame clones, and not every one. Of under 300,000 clones in the sample, about 85% were seen once. Sequenced material: peripheral blood. These receptors were taken from a man in his fifties or sixties who had recovered from COVID-19.

V and J are TRBV11-2 and TRBJ2-5; 7 bases map to TRBD1. Germline loops: CDR1 SGHAT, CDR2 FQNNGV. Trimming took 3 bases from V and 4 from J; bases not matched to a gene: 14. There are 17 residues in the CDR3. The CDR3 protein is CASSFFRLGGKIETQYF. In nucleotides, the CDR3 is TGTGCCAGCAGCTTTTTCCGCTTAGGGGGCAAAATAGAGACCCAGTACTTC. The full variable domain, rest sourced from reference TRBV11-2 and TRBJ2-5, is EAGVAQSPRYKIIEKRQSVAFWCNPISGHATLYWYQQILGQGPKLLIQFQNNGVVDDSQLPKDRFSAERLKGVDSTLKIQPAKLEDSAVYLCASSFFRLGGKIETQYFGPGTRLLVL.

This clone appeared once. V and J are TRBV7-2 and TRBJ2-3; 9 bases are shared with TRBD2. V was clipped by 4 bases and J by 5 bases; unmatched bases: 13. Germline CDR1 SGHTA, CDR2 FQGNSA. The CDR3 is 17 amino acids. DNA of the CDR3: TGTGCCAGCAGCTCGCCGCCGCGGGGGGGGGCGAAAGATACGCAGTATTTT. Translating it yields CASSSPPRGGAKDTQYF.

V is TRBV2 and J is TRBJ2-6; the D gene is possibly TRBD1 (5 bases). V dropped 7 bases and J dropped 2 bases, with 9 bases sitting between them. The germline V gene encodes CDR1 SNHLY and CDR2 FYNNEI. This CDR3 is 14 amino acids long. CDR3 residues: CASTSGTGANVLTF. The CDR3 bases are TGTGCCAGCACTTCAGGGACTGGGGCCAACGTCCTGACTTTC.